These 4 T cell receptor beta chains share one sample of origin, sequenced in a study. TCRdb re-called the RT-PCR reads through MiXCR, storing one row per CDR3 protein. The table shows more than 600,000 distinct CDR3 sequences, with over 12% occurring only once. The specimen sequenced was memory CD4+ T cells from blood. All receptors derive from a female donor in good health, serving as a healthy control.

There are a few counts of this clonotype. J is TRBJ1-2 and V is TRBV5-6; 7 nucleotides agree with TRBD1. The J segment lost 9 bases and the V segment lost 0 bases, leaving 11 bases of the junction unmatched. There are 15 residues in the CDR3. Germline CDR1 is SGHDT and CDR2 is YYEEEE. This CDR3 is CASSLGQGVGLSYTF. The CDR3 region has the DNA TGTGCCAGCAGCTTGGGACAGGGAGTAGGCTTGAGCTACACCTTC.

The chain uses TRBV29-1 and TRBJ2-5; 8 bases are a match to TRBD2. Germline CDR1 and CDR2: SQVTM and ANQGSEA. Trimming took 6 bases from V and 5 from J; bases not matched to a gene: 14. This CDR3 is built from 15 residues. CDR3 loop: CSVPGAAGVTETQYF. The CDR3 nucleotides are TGCAGCGTCCCCGGGGCAGCGGGGGTGACGGAGACCCAGTACTTC.

This clonotype was detected many times. V usage is TRBV4-3 and J usage is TRBJ2-1; D unresolved. The CDR3 is 14 residues long. Germline lookup yields CDR1 LGHNA and CDR2 YSLEER. V was shortened by 0 bases and J by 7 bases, with 10 bases between the two germline ends. Here the CDR3 reads CASSQDPLRNEQFF. The CDR3 DNA reads as TGCGCCAGCAGCCAAGATCCCTTACGGAATGAGCAGTTCTTC.

This chain connects TRBV19 to TRBJ2-5, with 7 bases matching TRBD2. Germline CDR1 LNHDA, CDR2 SQIVND (reference sequence). This CDR3 has 15 amino acids. Trimming cost V 4 bases and J 5 bases; bases outside gene matches: 10. This CDR3 reads CASSTTGGSAETQYF. The CDR3 DNA is TGTGCCAGTAGTACCACCGGGGGGAGCGCCGAGACCCAGTACTTC.